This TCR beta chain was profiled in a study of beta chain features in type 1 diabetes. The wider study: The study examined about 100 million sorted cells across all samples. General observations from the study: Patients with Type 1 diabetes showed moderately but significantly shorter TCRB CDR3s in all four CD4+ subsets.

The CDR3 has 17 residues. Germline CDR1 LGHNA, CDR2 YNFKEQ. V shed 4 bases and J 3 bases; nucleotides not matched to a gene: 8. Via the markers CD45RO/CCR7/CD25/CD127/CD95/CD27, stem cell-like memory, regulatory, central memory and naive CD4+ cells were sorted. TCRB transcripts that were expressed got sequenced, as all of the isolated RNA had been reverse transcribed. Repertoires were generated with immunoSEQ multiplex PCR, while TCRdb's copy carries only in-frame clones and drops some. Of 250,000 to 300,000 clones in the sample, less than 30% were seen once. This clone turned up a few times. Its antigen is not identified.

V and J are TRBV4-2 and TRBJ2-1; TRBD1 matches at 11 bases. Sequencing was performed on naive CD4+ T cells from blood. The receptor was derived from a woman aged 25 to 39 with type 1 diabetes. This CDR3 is CASSPEPGQGDYNEQFF. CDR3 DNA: TGTGCCAGCAGCCCTGAGCCGGGACAGGGGGACTACAATGAGCAGTTCTTC.